This T cell receptor (beta chain) stems from a study of cytomegalovirus exposure and HLA in healthy donors. The PCR had 60 Vbeta and 13 Jbeta primers. Here immunoSEQ multiplex PCR was the method, and the copy in TCRdb shows in-frame clones only, minus some. The data show about 170,000 clones, 62% seen once. The J segment lost 5 bases and the V segment lost 5 bases, leaving 6 bases of the junction unmatched. The germline V gene encodes CDR1 SGHTA and CDR2 FQGNSA. The CDR3 contains 16 residues. The material sequenced was PBMCs. The chain carries TRBV7-2 and TRBJ2-2, with 12 bases aligning to TRBD2. The receptor comes from a man aged 35-49 years in good health and CMV-seronegative. Here the CDR3 DNA reads TGTGCCAGCAGCCCTAGCGGGAGGGCCTATACCGGGGAGCTGTTTTTT. Residues: CASSPSGRAYTGELFF.